This T cell receptor beta chain is drawn from a study of T-cell memory formation after mild COVID-19. Points from the study as a whole: Some SARS-CoV-2-responding clones were already detected in memory before infection.

With regard to this clonotype: Its antigen is as yet unknown.

Constant-segment primers were used for 5'RACE, and the resulting TCR alpha and TCR beta cDNA libraries carried sample barcodes and UMIs. TCRdb independently ran MiXCR on the 5' RACE reads; one entry per CDR3 protein. This sample has about 250,000 distinct CDR3 sequences, with about a sixth found just once. The V end lost 0 bases, the J end lost 7 bases, and 10 bases lay between the germline ends. The CDR3 length is 14 residues. Germline CDR1 and CDR2: SGHRS and YFSETQ. The sample was PBMCs or a T cell subset sorted from them (not recorded which). The TCR comes from a man younger than 35 who had mild COVID-19 (a few samples of this study predate the infection). Cell type and time point are not known. The V gene is TRBV5-1, the J gene TRBJ2-2; either TRBD1 or TRBD2 may fit D (6 bases each). The CDR3: CASSLAGGGGELFF. In DNA form, the CDR3 reads TGCGCCAGCAGCTTGGCCGGGGGCGGCGGGGAGCTGTTTTTT.